One and the same sample provided the 17 T cell receptor beta chains below, sequenced in a study of blood T cell repertoires in COVID-19. The method was immunoSEQ multiplex PCR; TCRdb's version includes in-frame clones alone and lacks a portion of them. Altogether some 270,000 clones are present, about 85% being singletons, with the ten largest covering approximately 6.6%. The sample was PBMCs or T cells enriched from blood (not recorded which). The receptors here all came from a woman aged 45-60 years who had been exposed to COVID-19.

The chain uses TRBV28 and TRBJ1-1; 8 nucleotides agree with TRBD1. The CDR3 covers 16 residues. Germline CDR1 is MDHEN and CDR2 is SYDVKM. V was clipped by 5 bases and J by 1 base; unmatched bases: 9. DNA of the CDR3: TGTGCCAGCAGTCGAACAGGGGGACGCCAGAACACTGAAGCTTTCTTT. Its protein is CASSRTGGRQNTEAFF.

The CDR3 here is CASSMRATNEKLFF. CDR3 DNA: TGTGCCAGTAGTATGCGCGCAACTAATGAAAAACTGTTTTTT. V gene TRBV19 combines with J gene TRBJ1-4, with D uncertain. The CDR3 is 14 residues long. V was pared by 3 bases and J by 0 bases, with 5 bases between. Germline assignment: CDR1 LNHDA and CDR2 SQIVND (reference sequence).

The chain uses TRBV29-1 and TRBJ1-3, with a weak D call TRBD1 (5 bases). Germline V lookup: CDR1 SQVTM, CDR2 ANQGSEA. V dropped 5 bases and J dropped 2 bases, with 13 bases sitting between them. This CDR3 is built from 14 residues. The CDR3 DNA is TGCAGCGTTTCGGGCGGGGGGACTGGAAACACCATATATTTT. This encodes CSVSGGGTGNTIYF.

The gene calls are TRBV9 and TRBJ1-2, with a tentative D call TRBD1 (5 bases). Per germline, CDR1 SGDLS and CDR2 YYNGEE. Trimming pared 3 bases from V and 5 bases from J, leaving 17 bases between. CDR3 length: 15 amino acids. The CDR3 sequence is CASSAHGAAQYGYTF. In nucleotides, the CDR3 is TGTGCCAGCAGCGCCCATGGGGCAGCGCAGTATGGCTACACCTTC.

The chain uses TRBV30 and TRBJ1-4, with 8 bases lining up with TRBD1. The V gene end was trimmed by 5 bases and the J gene end by 1 base; junction bases not matched to a gene: 6. This CDR3 has 15 residues. The germline V gene encodes CDR1 GTSNPN and CDR2 SVGIG (reference sequence). The CDR3 reads CAWGTGGGTNEKLFF. The CDR3 DNA reads as TGTGCCTGGGGTACAGGGGGAGGAACTAATGAAAAACTGTTTTTT.

The gene calls are TRBV6-5 and TRBJ2-7; D is ambiguous. The CDR3 runs to 14 residues. V was clipped by 6 bases and J by 2 bases, with 14 bases between them. Germline lookup yields CDR1 MNHEY and CDR2 SVGAGI. This CDR3 is CASRPLGSTYEQYF. The DNA of the CDR3 is TGTGCCAGCAGACCCCTAGGCAGCACCTACGAGCAGTACTTC.

As to this clone: The identical CDR3 is also encoded by other nucleotide sequences in the sample. The chain has TRBV12-3 or TRBV12-4 and TRBJ1-2, with TRBD1 matching over 7 bases. CDR3 size: 13 residues. Germline trimming cut 6 bases from V and 2 bases from J; bases unmatched to any gene: 3. This CDR3 reads CASSPTGNYGYTF. The CDR3 nucleotides are TGTGCCAGCAGCCCGACAGGGAACTATGGCTACACCTTC.

This chain uses TRBV5-1 with TRBJ1-2, with 7 bases that match TRBD1. This CDR3 contains 13 residues. The V gene end was trimmed by 7 bases and the J gene end by 4 bases; junction bases not matched to a gene: 7. Germline V lookup: CDR1 SGHRS, CDR2 YFSETQ. The CDR3 reads CASFNRGLYGYTF. The DNA of the CDR3 is TGCGCCAGCTTCAACAGGGGTCTCTATGGCTACACCTTC.

The gene calls are TRBV10-3 and TRBJ1-1, with D maybe TRBD1 (6 bases). With 11 bases removed from V and 7 bases from J, the gap between germline ends came to 17 bases. The CDR3 length is 12 residues. CDR1 ENHRY and CDR2 SYGVKD come from the germline V gene. CDR3 region: CASGAGASEAFF. The CDR3 DNA follows: TGTGCCTCAGGAGCGGGGGCGAGTGAAGCTTTCTTT.

The J gene is TRBJ1-5, the V gene TRBV7-2, with 9 bases fitting TRBD1. From germline, CDR1 is SGHTA and CDR2 FQGNSA. This CDR3 is built from 15 residues. Trimming took 3 bases from V and 6 from J; bases not matched to a gene: 6. The chain's CDR3 is CASSLGQGNGQPQHF. CDR3 coding DNA: TGTGCCAGCAGCTTGGGACAGGGCAATGGTCAGCCCCAGCATTTT.

The V call is TRBV28, the J call TRBJ2-2, with D possibly TRBD2 on 7 matching bases. The CDR3 extends over 15 amino acids. Germline lookup yields CDR1 MDHEN and CDR2 SYDVKM. Trimming pared 3 bases from V and 3 bases from J, leaving 11 bases between. The CDR3 reads CASSFGGAHTGELFF. In DNA form, the CDR3 reads TGTGCCAGCAGTTTTGGGGGGGCGCACACCGGGGAGCTGTTTTTT.

The chain couples TRBV6-5 to TRBJ2-1, with TRBD1 matching 7 bases. The germline V gene encodes CDR1 MNHEY and CDR2 SVGAGI. The CDR3 sequence is 15 residues long. The J segment lost 0 bases and the V segment lost 6 bases, leaving 5 bases of the junction unmatched. The CDR3 loop reads CASRLTGASYNEQFF. The CDR3 DNA sequence: TGTGCCAGCAGGCTTACAGGGGCCTCCTACAATGAGCAGTTCTTC.

V and J are TRBV19 and TRBJ2-1; TRBD2 aligns across 8 bases. The V and J ends lost 5 bases and 1 base, in that order; junction bases with no gene match: 4. CDR3 length equals 15 residues. The V gene's germline CDR1 is LNHDA and CDR2 SQIVND (reference sequence). The CDR3 DNA reads TGTGCCAGTAGTCTAGGACTAGCATCCTACAATGAGCAGTTCTTC. Protein product: CASSLGLASYNEQFF.

The J gene is TRBJ1-3, the V gene TRBV5-5; D is undetermined. V lost 0 bases and J 4 bases, leaving 11 bases between the germline ends. Germline loops: CDR1 SGHKS, CDR2 YYEKEE (reference sequence). The CDR3 covers 15 residues. The CDR3 sequence is CASSLGIQSGNTIYF. Here the CDR3 DNA reads TGTGCCAGCAGCTTGGGTATTCAGTCGGGAAACACCATATATTTT.

This clone showed up just once. The chain has TRBV7-3 and TRBJ2-1, with TRBD2 as a possible D gene (5 bases). The V end lost 5 bases, the J end lost 9 bases, and 14 bases lay between the germline ends. Germline V gene lookup returns CDR1 SGHTA and CDR2 FQGTGA. The length of the CDR3 is 13 residues. This CDR3 reads CASSQGRGSEQFF. The CDR3 DNA reads as TGTGCCAGCAGCCAAGGTCGAGGGAGTGAGCAGTTCTTC.

V gene TRBV2 combines with J gene TRBJ1-2, with D unclear. V lost 8 bases and J 2 bases, leaving 9 bases between the germline ends. Germline CDR1 is SNHLY and CDR2 is FYNNEI. The CDR3 covers 12 residues. CDR3 amino acids: CASGRVNYGYTF. The CDR3 DNA reads as TGTGCCAGCGGGAGGGTGAACTATGGCTACACCTTC. Full variable domain (outside the CDR3, taken from reference TRBV2 and TRBJ1-2): EPEVTQTPSHQVTQMGQEVILRCVPISNHLYFYWYRQILGQKVEFLVSFYNNEISEKSEIFDDQFSVERPDGSNFTLKIRSTKLEDSAMYFCASGRVNYGYTFGSGTRLTVV.

CDR3 DNA sequence: TGTGCCAGCAGCCAAGGGCCAGGATCCGCTTCTAACTATGGCTACACCTTC. Protein product: CASSQGPGSASNYGYTF. V and J are TRBV3-1 (or the pseudogene TRBV3-2) and TRBJ1-2; D gene unclear. Germline V lookup: CDR1 LGHDT, CDR2 YNNKEL (reference sequence). V was pared by 1 base and J by 0 bases, with 15 bases between. The CDR3 length is 17 residues.